This T cell receptor (beta chain) was recorded in a study of blood T cell repertoires in COVID-19. Living in under 30 US areas, the participants were between roughly 18 and 89 years of age. Using immunoSEQ multiplex PCR, the repertoire was profiled, and TCRdb retains in-frame clones only, with some absent. Counted here are 170,000 or so clones, roughly 85% occurring once; the ten biggest clones make up about 8.4%. Germline V gene sequence: CDR1 SGHRS, CDR2 YFSETQ. J lost 8 bases, V lost 0 bases, and 15 bases had no gene match. The CDR3 spans 17 residues. This clone was observed once. The sample was PBMCs or T cells enriched from blood (not recorded which). The TCR originated in a woman under 30 who had recovered from COVID-19. The gene calls are TRBV5-1 and TRBJ1-1; 8 bases are shared with TRBD1. The CDR3 loop is CASSLAPGTGSTWEAFF. The DNA of the CDR3 is TGCGCCAGCAGCTTGGCTCCGGGGACAGGCTCCACCTGGGAAGCTTTCTTT.